The rows below give T cell receptor beta chains drawn from one sample of a study of tumor and adjacent non-tumor tissue in lung cancer. TCRdb independently ran MiXCR on the multiplex PCR reads; one entry per CDR3 protein. The sample has roughly 82,000 distinct CDR3 sequences, 65% to 80% seen once. The sample was distant non-tumor lung tissue. These receptors all come from a woman in her forties or fifties with non-small cell lung cancer. Each CDR3 is given with its conserved first and last residue. The order of the fields is clone size, V gene, J gene, CDR3 protein. Rows give clone size only sometimes, using once, few, many, or a class for an expanded clone.

clone size: -
V gene: TRBV6-1
J gene: TRBJ2-7
CDR3 protein: CDSSVTWGPYEQYF

clone size: -
V gene: TRBV4-1
J gene: TRBJ1-4
CDR3 protein: CVSGEAGKNEKLFF

clone size: -
V gene: TRBV11-2
J gene: TRBJ1-1
CDR3 protein: CAISLEPGANTEIFF

clone size: -
V gene: TRBV4-1
J gene: TRBJ2-5
CDR3 protein: CANSHPGLAGGPERETQYF

clone size: -
V gene: TRBV5-1
J gene: TRBJ2-7
CDR3 protein: CANSLRRDGFYEQYF

clone size: -
V gene: TRBV29-1
J gene: TRBJ2-7
CDR3 protein: CSVREAYEQYF

clone size: -
V gene: TRBV11-2
J gene: TRBJ2-1
CDR3 protein: CVSSSLAGTAMQFF

clone size: -
V gene: TRBV6-5
J gene: TRBJ1-4
CDR3 protein: CVSSHLNLGGSNVKLFF

clone size: -
V gene: TRBV11-2
J gene: TRBJ1-1
CDR3 protein: CASSLVGPNGMNTEAFF

clone size: -
V gene: TRBV10-3
J gene: TRBJ2-4
CDR3 protein: CTISELAGSADNIQYF

clone size: -
V gene: TRBV7-9
J gene: TRBJ2-5
CDR3 protein: CVSSFRQGWEETQYF

clone size: -
V gene: TRBV29-1
J gene: TRBJ2-1
CDR3 protein: CSVEDLGGWSSYNEQSF

clone size: -
V gene: TRBV12-3/TRBV12-4
J gene: TRBJ1-1
CDR3 protein: CASSDSMETEAFF

clone size: few
V gene: TRBV23-1
J gene: TRBJ2-1
CDR3 protein: CASSPLGTTGSEQFF

clone size: -
V gene: TRBV6-6
J gene: TRBJ2-5
CDR3 protein: CVSSKPGLAGCIETQYF

clone size: few
V gene: TRBV6-4
J gene: TRBJ2-1
CDR3 protein: CAGSGNSGNLNEQFF

clone size: -
V gene: TRBV25-1
J gene: TRBJ2-5
CDR3 protein: CASCRSVGKDETQYF

clone size: -
V gene: TRBV4-1
J gene: TRBJ2-1
CDR3 protein: CASSQDHEVAGVSSYSEQFF

clone size: -
V gene: TRBV9
J gene: TRBJ2-1
CDR3 protein: CASSVAGTNNEQFF

clone size: -
V gene: TRBV4-1
J gene: TRBJ2-4
CDR3 protein: CASSQEGEGNSAKNIQYF

clone size: -
V gene: TRBV29-1
J gene: TRBJ1-1
CDR3 protein: CSVVLTTEGAYF

clone size: -
V gene: TRBV29-1
J gene: TRBJ2-2
CDR3 protein: CSALLSDPRAGLEVGELFF

clone size: many
V gene: TRBV24-1
J gene: TRBJ2-1
CDR3 protein: CATSDLDRINNEQFF

clone size: -
V gene: TRBV6-6
J gene: TRBJ1-6
CDR3 protein: CASSYPPEPFGTLLHF

clone size: -
V gene: TRBV11-2
J gene: TRBJ2-3
CDR3 protein: CASSLGLPGNHTQYF

clone size: few
V gene: TRBV6-5
J gene: TRBJ1-3
CDR3 protein: CVSTKSGGSGNTIYF

clone size: -
V gene: TRBV7-9
J gene: TRBJ2-5
CDR3 protein: CACSPIQGVETQYF

clone size: -
V gene: TRBV24-1
J gene: TRBJ2-2
CDR3 protein: CATSDFRSAGRNTGGLFF

clone size: once
V gene: TRBV6-1
J gene: TRBJ2-3
CDR3 protein: CASSALAGGPDTQYF

clone size: many
V gene: TRBV5-6
J gene: TRBJ2-7
CDR3 protein: CASSLEGHEQYF

clone size: -
V gene: TRBV28
J gene: TRBJ2-7
CDR3 protein: CASCSLDGTDQNKQYF

clone size: -
V gene: TRBV4-2
J gene: TRBJ2-3
CDR3 protein: CASSQGGGSTDTQYF

clone size: -
V gene: TRBV5-5
J gene: TRBJ2-7
CDR3 protein: CARSGRQLYEQYF

clone size: few
V gene: TRBV20-1
J gene: TRBJ2-3
CDR3 protein: CSAYVAGGGTDTQYF

clone size: -
V gene: TRBV29-1
J gene: TRBJ2-1
CDR3 protein: CSVEVNEEFF

clone size: few
V gene: TRBV9
J gene: TRBJ1-2
CDR3 protein: CASSADVQGSNYGYTF

clone size: -
V gene: TRBV6-1
J gene: TRBJ2-7
CDR3 protein: CASSEDGTGSHEQYF

clone size: -
V gene: TRBV11-2
J gene: -
CDR3 protein: CASSSGSEDTQHF

clone size: -
V gene: TRBV12-5
J gene: TRBJ2-3
CDR3 protein: CASALTGRDTQYF

clone size: -
V gene: TRBV15
J gene: TRBJ2-3
CDR3 protein: CATTRERLVDTQYF

clone size: -
V gene: TRBV11-2
J gene: TRBJ1-1
CDR3 protein: CDSSVEWGSEAFF

clone size: -
V gene: TRBV19
J gene: TRBJ2-2
CDR3 protein: CASSLDRNTEELFF

clone size: once
V gene: TRBV20-1
J gene: TRBJ2-7
CDR3 protein: CSAPRHGMHF

clone size: -
V gene: TRBV20-1
J gene: TRBJ2-3
CDR3 protein: CNASLSTDTQYF

clone size: -
V gene: TRBV30
J gene: TRBJ2-2
CDR3 protein: CAWRSGVQTGELFF

clone size: -
V gene: TRBV6-1
J gene: TRBJ1-2
CDR3 protein: CASMIPDLYGYTF

clone size: -
V gene: TRBV19
J gene: TRBJ2-7
CDR3 protein: CASSIWRDGDYEQYF

clone size: -
V gene: TRBV19
J gene: TRBJ2-2
CDR3 protein: CASSNKRKIGELFF

clone size: -
V gene: TRBV6-2/TRBV6-3
J gene: TRBJ1-5
CDR3 protein: CASSLRAYTFRSNQPQHF

clone size: -
V gene: TRBV6-1
J gene: TRBJ1-1
CDR3 protein: CAISEHGGLWAEAFF